These 14 T cell receptor beta chains originate from one sample sequenced in a study of shared clonotypes between healthy human individuals. Sequencing was performed with immunoSEQ multiplex PCR; in TCRdb, only in-frame clones are kept and a portion is missing. The table records 2.3 million or so clones, 93% of them present only once. The sequenced sample consisted of naive CD4+ T cells from PBMCs. Indicated subset: CD45RA+ positively selected. These TCRs come from a man between 18 and 29 years old in good health. Some clones in this sample may be carry-over from other donors' samples.

The genes are TRBV27 and TRBJ2-1; 12 bases map to TRBD1. Germline CDR1 is MNHEY and CDR2 is SMNVEV (reference sequence). The CDR3 has 14 amino acids. V gave up 6 bases and J gave up 9 bases; unmatched junction bases: 6. CDR3 sequence: CASSRDRGRFEQFF. In DNA, the CDR3 is TGTGCCAGCAGCCGGGACAGGGGGCGTTTTGAGCAGTTCTTC.

As for this clone: The sample holds other DNA sequences that translate to the same CDR3. This chain connects TRBV5-1 to TRBJ2-7; TRBD2 matches at 8 bases. The germline CDR1 and CDR2 sequences are SGHRS and YFSETQ. The CDR3 runs to 13 residues. The V gene end was trimmed by 4 bases and the J gene end by 2 bases; junction bases not matched to a gene: 2. CDR3 in DNA: TGCGCCAGCAGCCCAGCGGGAGCCTACGAGCAGTACTTC. It specifies CASSPAGAYEQYF.

V usage is TRBV19 and J usage is TRBJ1-5; TRBD1 aligns across 8 bases. Germline V lookup: CDR1 LNHDA, CDR2 SQIVND (reference sequence). V was clipped by 5 bases and J by 7 bases; unmatched bases: 4. The CDR3 contains 13 residues. The CDR3 DNA reads as TGTGCCAGTAGTTTGAGGACAGGGCAGCCCCAGCATTTT. This sequence encodes CASSLRTGQPQHF.

V usage is TRBV5-1 and J usage is TRBJ2-1, with TRBD2 matching 9 bases. V lost 7 bases to trimming and J lost 7 bases; unmatched junction nucleotides: 15. Germline V lookup: CDR1 SGHRS, CDR2 YFSETQ. The CDR3 is 16 residues long. For the CDR3, the DNA is TGCGCCAGCCGAAAGGACGTAGCGGGAGTTTATAATGAGCAGTTCTTC. Its translation: CASRKDVAGVYNEQFF.

This chain joins TRBV28 and TRBJ2-7; weak D call: TRBD1 (5 bases). The CDR3 has 15 residues. Trimming removed 6 bases at V and 0 bases at J, with 15 bases between. In germline, CDR1 is MDHEN, CDR2 SYDVKM. CDR3 loop: CASSWNRLPSYEQYF. In DNA, the CDR3 is TGTGCCAGCAGCTGGAACAGGCTACCCTCCTACGAGCAGTACTTC. The full variable domain, with the rest looked up from reference TRBV28 and TRBJ2-7, is DVKVTQSSRYLVKRTGEKVFLECVQDMDHENMFWYRQDPGLGLRLIYFSYDVKMKEKGDIPEGYSVSREKKERFSLILESASTNQTSMYLCASSWNRLPSYEQYFGPGTRLTVT.

The rearrangement uses TRBV5-6 and TRBJ2-2; 7 nucleotides match TRBD1. The CDR3 is 16 amino acids. Germline trimming cut 3 bases from V and 4 bases from J; bases unmatched to any gene: 9. From germline, CDR1 is SGHDT and CDR2 YYEEEE. The CDR3 bases are TGTGCCAGCAGCTCACGGACAGGCTGGGGCACCGGGGAGCTGTTTTTT. This translates into CASSSRTGWGTGELFF.

The V gene is TRBV18, the J gene TRBJ1-5, with D possibly TRBD1 on 6 matching bases. The CDR3 consists of 14 residues. V lost 3 bases, J lost 4 bases, and 10 bases lay in between. Germline V gives CDR1 KGHSH, CDR2 LQKENI. The CDR3 loop reads CASSPFRGNQPQHF. The DNA of the CDR3 is TGTGCCAGCTCACCCTTCAGGGGTAATCAGCCCCAGCATTTT.

V and J are TRBV30 and TRBJ2-4; D is unresolved. The CDR3 contains 12 residues. V was pared by 0 bases and J by 5 bases, with 5 bases between. Germline values: CDR1 GTSNPN, CDR2 SVGIG (reference sequence). The DNA for the CDR3 is TGTGCCTGGAGTGTACTGGAAAACATTCAGTACTTC. Encoded protein: CAWSVLENIQYF.

Only one count was recorded for this clone. CDR3 sequence: CASSIPGKRPETQYF. The CDR3 coding sequence is TGTGCCAGTAGTATCCCAGGGAAACGTCCAGAGACCCAGTACTTC. The genes are TRBV19 and TRBJ2-5, with D possibly being TRBD1 (5 bases). In germline, CDR1 is LNHDA, CDR2 SQIVND (reference sequence). V was cut by 3 bases and J by 4 bases, with 15 bases left in between. The CDR3 has 15 residues.

The V call is TRBV28, the J call TRBJ2-3; D might be TRBD2 (5 bases). Germline-derived CDR1 and CDR2 are MDHEN and SYDVKM. The CDR3 runs to 16 residues. The ends were cut back, 2 bases at V and 4 bases at J, with 16 bases in the middle. The CDR3 DNA reads as TGTGCCAGCAGTTTACTTGGGCGGGTAGATGCAGATACGCAGTATTTT. Protein product: CASSLLGRVDADTQYF.

The chain links TRBV5-1 to TRBJ2-1; TRBD1 or TRBD2 may be the D gene (6 bases each). Trimming removed 1 base at V and 8 bases at J, with 25 bases between. CDR1 SGHRS and CDR2 YFSETQ come from the germline V gene. The CDR3 extends over 18 amino acids. CDR3 protein: CASSLRPPGGPTVHEQFF. The DNA for the CDR3 is TGCGCCAGCAGCTTGCGCCCCCCCGGGGGCCCCACGGTCCATGAGCAGTTCTTC.

The chain recombines TRBV2 with TRBJ1-1, with a tentative D call TRBD1 (6 bases). The CDR3 is 15 residues long. V lost 5 bases and J 1 base, leaving 14 bases between the germline ends. Germline CDR1 SNHLY, CDR2 FYNNEI. CDR3 residues: CASSQRSRGNTEAFF. The DNA of the CDR3 is TGTGCCAGCAGTCAACGTAGCAGGGGGAACACTGAAGCTTTCTTT.

The J gene is TRBJ1-6, the V gene TRBV7-9; 10 bases are shared with TRBD1. Germline V CDR1 and CDR2: SEHNR, FQNEAQ (reference sequence). This CDR3 is 15 amino acids long. V trimming: 2 bases; J trimming: 7 bases; junction bases outside the gene matches: 2. The CDR3 DNA sequence: TGTGCCAGCAGCTTACGGACAGGGGGAAATTCACCCCTCCACTTT. Amino acid sequence: CASSLRTGGNSPLHF. Complete variable domain (other parts from reference TRBV7-9 and TRBJ1-6): DTGVSQNPRHKITKRGQNVTFRCDPISEHNRLYWYRQTLGQGPEFLTYFQNEAQLEKSRLLSDRFSAERPKGSFSTLEIQRTEQGDSAMYLCASSLRTGGNSPLHFGNGTRLTVT.

The chain is built from TRBV7-6 and TRBJ2-7; 9 bases align to TRBD2. V was pared by 9 bases and J by 1 base, with 13 bases of the junction left unmatched. Germline lookup yields CDR1 SGHVS and CDR2 FNYEAQ. The CDR3 totals 16 residues. CDR3: CASSERLTSGSYEQYF. For the CDR3, the DNA is TGTGCCAGTAGCGAGAGGTTGACTAGCGGATCCTACGAGCAGTACTTC.